Detailed here is one TCR beta chain. Produced via immunoSEQ multiplex PCR; TCRdb's table is partial and in-frame only. This sample has tens of thousands of clones, with about 84% found just once. These data come from a study of OX40 agonist ivuxolimab in advanced cancers. Trimming took off 6 bases at V and 1 base at J, with 10 bases between the two ends. Germline V lookup: CDR1 MNHNY, CDR2 SVGAGI (reference sequence). The CDR3 is 14 amino acids. This chain joins TRBV6-6 and TRBJ2-1; D perhaps matches TRBD1 (6 bases). The TCR sequence derives from an adult with an advanced solid tumor such as melanoma, head and neck, liver or kidney cancer. The sequences come from CD4+ or CD8+ T cells sorted from blood, collected in a trial of the OX40 agonist ivuxolimab. CDR3 DNA sequence: TGTGCCAGCAGCCCGACAGGATCCTACAATGAGCAGTTCTTC. It translates to CASSPTGSYNEQFF.